Sequencing of this T cell receptor beta chain was carried out in a study of blood T cells in healthy people across ages. The study's findings and limits: No one knew whether donors had CMV, which possibly confounded expanded clonotype changes. Naive and antigen-experienced cells could not be conclusively compared, given unsorted PBMCs.

Per germline, CDR1 ENHRY and CDR2 SYGVKD. Trimming removed 0 bases at V and 0 bases at J, with 6 bases between. The CDR3 is made up of 14 amino acids. Sample-barcoded 5' priming and a J-beta primer mix drove a second PCR of about 6 to 12 cycles. Each CDR3 protein is one row after TCRdb ran MiXCR on the 5' RACE reads. The repertoire includes approximately 1.5 million distinct CDR3 sequences, approximately 43% of them detected once, and about 3.8% sits in the top ten. As to this clonotype: Its specificity is unknown.

Caucasian, healthy and from Russia, the donors were aged between about 6 and 90. This TCR derives from a woman between 18 and 30 years old in good health. Sequencing was carried out using blood. The gene calls are TRBV10-3 and TRBJ2-7; D unresolved. This CDR3 reads CAISESQLSYEQYF. The CDR3 DNA is TGTGCCATCAGTGAGTCTCAGCTCTCCTACGAGCAGTACTTC.